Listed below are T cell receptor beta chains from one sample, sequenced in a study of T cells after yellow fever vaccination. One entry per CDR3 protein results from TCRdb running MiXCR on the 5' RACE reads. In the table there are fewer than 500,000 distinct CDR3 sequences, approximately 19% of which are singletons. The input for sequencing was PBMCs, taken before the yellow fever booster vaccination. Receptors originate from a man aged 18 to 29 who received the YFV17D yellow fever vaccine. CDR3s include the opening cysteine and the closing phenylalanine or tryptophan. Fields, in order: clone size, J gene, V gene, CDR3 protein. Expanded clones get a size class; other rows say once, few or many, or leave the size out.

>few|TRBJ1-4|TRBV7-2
CASSLVGTNEKLFF
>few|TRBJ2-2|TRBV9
CASSVEVGANTGELFF
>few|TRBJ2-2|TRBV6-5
CASPGEGGELFF
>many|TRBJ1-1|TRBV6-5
CASRNGQNTEAFF
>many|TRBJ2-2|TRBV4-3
CASSYGGGRNTGELFF
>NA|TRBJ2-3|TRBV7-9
CASSLVRVQGYTQYF
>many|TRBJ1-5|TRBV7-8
CASSLGTGAVSNQPQHF
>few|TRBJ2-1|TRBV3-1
CASSQDPPAGASNEQFF
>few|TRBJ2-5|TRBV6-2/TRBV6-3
CASTEIPGGQETQYF
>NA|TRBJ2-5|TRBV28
CASSIPGARTQYF
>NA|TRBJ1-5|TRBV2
CASSEATFSNQPQHF
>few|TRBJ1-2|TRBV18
CASSPTGGAALIYDGYTF
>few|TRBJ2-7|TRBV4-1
CASSQRLQGEPYEQYF
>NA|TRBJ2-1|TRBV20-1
CSAQPGALYNEQFF
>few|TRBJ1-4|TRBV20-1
CSASREGEKLFF
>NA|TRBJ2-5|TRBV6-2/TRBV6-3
CASRPDREQETQYF
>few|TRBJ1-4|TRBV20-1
CSARTALDRVNEKLFF
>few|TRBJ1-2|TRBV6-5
CASSNTGGYGYTF
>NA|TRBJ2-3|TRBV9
CASSVVATTDTQYF
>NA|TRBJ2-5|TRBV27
CASSPWTDRQQETQYF
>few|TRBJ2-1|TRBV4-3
CASSHLTGRGGIGEQFF
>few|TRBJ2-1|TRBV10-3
CAISIVLIGSNNEQFF
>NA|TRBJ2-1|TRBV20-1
CSARDSPVYEQFF
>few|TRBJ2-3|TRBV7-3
CASSPLGLAGGGDTQYF